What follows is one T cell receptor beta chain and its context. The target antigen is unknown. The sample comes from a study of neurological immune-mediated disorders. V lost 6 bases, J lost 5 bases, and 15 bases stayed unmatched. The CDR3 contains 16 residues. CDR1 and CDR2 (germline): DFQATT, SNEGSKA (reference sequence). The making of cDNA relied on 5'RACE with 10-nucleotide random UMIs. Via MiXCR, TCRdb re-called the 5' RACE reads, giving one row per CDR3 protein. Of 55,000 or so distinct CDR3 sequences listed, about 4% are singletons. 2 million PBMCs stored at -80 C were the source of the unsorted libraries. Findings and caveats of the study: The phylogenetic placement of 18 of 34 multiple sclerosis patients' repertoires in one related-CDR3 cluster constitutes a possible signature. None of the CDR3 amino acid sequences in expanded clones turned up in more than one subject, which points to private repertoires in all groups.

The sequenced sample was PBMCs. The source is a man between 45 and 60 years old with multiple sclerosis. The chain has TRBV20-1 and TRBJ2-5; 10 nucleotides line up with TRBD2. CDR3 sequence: CSARLPTSGRPETQYF. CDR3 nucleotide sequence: TGCAGTGCCCGGCTCCCGACTAGCGGGCGTCCGGAGACCCAGTACTTC.